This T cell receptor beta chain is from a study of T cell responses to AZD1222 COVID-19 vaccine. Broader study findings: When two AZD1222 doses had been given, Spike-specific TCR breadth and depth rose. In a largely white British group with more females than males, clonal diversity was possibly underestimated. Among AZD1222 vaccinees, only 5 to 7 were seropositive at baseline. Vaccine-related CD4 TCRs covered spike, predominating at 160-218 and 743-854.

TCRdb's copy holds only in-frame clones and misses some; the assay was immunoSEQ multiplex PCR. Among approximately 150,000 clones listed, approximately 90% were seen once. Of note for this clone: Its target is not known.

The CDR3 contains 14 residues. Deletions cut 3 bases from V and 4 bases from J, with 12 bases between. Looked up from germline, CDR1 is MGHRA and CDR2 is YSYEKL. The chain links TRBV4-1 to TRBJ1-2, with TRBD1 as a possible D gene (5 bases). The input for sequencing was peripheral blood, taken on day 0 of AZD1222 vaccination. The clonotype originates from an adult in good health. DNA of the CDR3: TGCGCCAGCAGCCACCCGGGACCTCTCTATGGCTACACCTTC. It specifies CASSHPGPLYGYTF.